This TCR beta chain stems from a study of Graves' ophthalmopathy and Graves' hyperthyroidism. The sample holds many counts of this clonotype. The CDR3 contains 16 residues. Germline CDR1 and CDR2: SGHNT and YYREEE (reference sequence). Trimming removed 4 bases from V and 3 bases from J, with 19 bases in between. Amplified material comprised TCR beta CDR3 regions derived from RNA transcripts. HTBI primers served in a first-round RT-PCR, which a second-round multiplex PCR followed. A single record per CDR3 protein comes from TCRdb applying MiXCR to the multiplex PCR reads. The sample includes about 400,000 distinct CDR3 sequences, about 16% of them seen just once.

This rearrangement joins TRBV5-4 to TRBJ2-5; D possibly corresponds to TRBD2 (7 bases). The clonotype originates from a woman younger than 35 with Graves' ophthalmopathy. Sequences were obtained from peripheral blood. CDR3 protein: CASSGGGARGEETQYF. DNA for the CDR3: TGTGCCAGCAGCGGGGGCGGGGCTCGGGGGGAAGAGACCCAGTACTTC.